Sequencing of this T cell receptor beta chain was carried out in a study of cytomegalovirus exposure and HLA in healthy donors. Study summary: An early release of data contained about 85 million unique TCRs, which came from HLA-typed donors.

Of note for this clone: Its antigen is undetermined.

The PCR employed 60 Vbeta primers together with 13 Jbeta primers. Assay used: immunoSEQ multiplex PCR; TCRdb lists only in-frame clones, some missing. The repertoire has 150,000 to 200,000 clones, about 79% of them found once; the top ten carry around 0.97%. Germline V gene lookup returns CDR1 ENHRY and CDR2 SYGVKD. Trimming pared 0 bases from V and 1 base from J, leaving 9 bases between. The length of the CDR3 is 16 residues. General study results and limits: Later on, an analysis tied some 17,000 TCR beta sequences to HLA alleles at 0.05 false discovery rate. There were under 200 TCR beta chains listed as cytomegalovirus-associated.

This receptor was taken from a woman in her 50s in good health and CMV-seropositive. The chain is built from TRBV10-3 and TRBJ2-2, with a possible D match to TRBD1 (5 bases). Source material: PBMCs. The CDR3 DNA reads as TGTGCCATCAGTGAGTCGCAGGGATTGAACACCGGGGAGCTGTTTTTT. This codes for CAISESQGLNTGELFF.